This record concerns one TCR beta chain sequence. Its antigen is undetermined. The sample comes from a study of cytomegalovirus exposure and HLA in healthy donors. Study observations and caveats: Most TCR sequences were rare, but some public TCRs occurred in many donors. Both high specificity and high sensitivity reportedly marked the classifier's diagnosis of cytomegalovirus status.

Use of 60 Vbeta and 13 Jbeta primers characterized the PCR. Method: immunoSEQ multiplex PCR; TCRdb's copy keeps in-frame clones and lacks some. The profile shows a few hundred thousand clones, roughly 70% of them singletons. The length of the CDR3 is 13 residues. J was trimmed by 8 bases and V by 5 bases; bases with no gene match: 3. In germline, CDR1 is SGHNT, CDR2 YENEEA. The specimen sequenced was PBMCs. The chain links TRBV11-3 to TRBJ1-3; 10 bases agree with TRBD1. The source of this sequence is a woman in her twenties or thirties in good health and CMV-seronegative. This CDR3 is CASSLGQGDTIYF. CDR3 bases: TGTGCCAGCAGCCTAGGACAGGGGGACACCATATATTTT.